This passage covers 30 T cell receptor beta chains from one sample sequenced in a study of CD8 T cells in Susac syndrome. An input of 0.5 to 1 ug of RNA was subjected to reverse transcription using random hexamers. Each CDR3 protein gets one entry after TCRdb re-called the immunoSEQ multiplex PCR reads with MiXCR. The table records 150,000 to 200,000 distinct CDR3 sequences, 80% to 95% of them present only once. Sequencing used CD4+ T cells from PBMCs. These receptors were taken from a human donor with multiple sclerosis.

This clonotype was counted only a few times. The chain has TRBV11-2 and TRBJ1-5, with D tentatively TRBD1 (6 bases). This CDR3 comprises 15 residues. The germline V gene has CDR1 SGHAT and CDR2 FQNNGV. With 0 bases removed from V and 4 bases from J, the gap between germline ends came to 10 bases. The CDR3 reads CASSLDAGTNQPQHF. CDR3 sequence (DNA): TGTGCCAGCAGCTTAGATGCAGGGACAAATCAGCCCCAGCATTTT.

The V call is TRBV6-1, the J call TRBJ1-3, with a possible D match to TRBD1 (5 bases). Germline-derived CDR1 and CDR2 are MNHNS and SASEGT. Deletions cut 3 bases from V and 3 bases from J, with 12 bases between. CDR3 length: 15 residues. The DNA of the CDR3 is TGTGCCAGCAGTGAGCCAGGCAGGGATGGAAACACCATATATTTT. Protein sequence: CASSEPGRDGNTIYF.

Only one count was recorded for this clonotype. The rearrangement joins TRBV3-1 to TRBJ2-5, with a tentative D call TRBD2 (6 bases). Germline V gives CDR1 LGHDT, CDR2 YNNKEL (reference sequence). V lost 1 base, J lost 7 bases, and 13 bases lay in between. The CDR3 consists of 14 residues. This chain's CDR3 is CASSQGLEGGTQYF. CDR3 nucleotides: TGTGCCAGCAGCCAAGGACTAGAAGGTGGGACCCAGTACTTC.

In nucleotides, the CDR3 is TGTGCCAGCAGCCTCATAGCGGGAGAGGGGGAGACCCAGTACTTC. Translation gives CASSLIAGEGETQYF. The V and J genes are TRBV7-2 and TRBJ2-5, with 9 bases that match TRBD2. This CDR3 is 15 amino acids long. V was clipped by 5 bases and J by 5 bases; unmatched bases: 9. The germline V gene encodes CDR1 SGHTA and CDR2 FQGNSA.

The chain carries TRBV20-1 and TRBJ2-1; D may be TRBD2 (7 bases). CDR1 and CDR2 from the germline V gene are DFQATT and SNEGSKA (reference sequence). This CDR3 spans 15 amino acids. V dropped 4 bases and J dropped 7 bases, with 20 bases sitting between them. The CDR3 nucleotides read TGCAGTGCTATTAACGCCCGGGGGGCCGGGAATGAGCAGTTCTTC. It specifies CSAINARGAGNEQFF.

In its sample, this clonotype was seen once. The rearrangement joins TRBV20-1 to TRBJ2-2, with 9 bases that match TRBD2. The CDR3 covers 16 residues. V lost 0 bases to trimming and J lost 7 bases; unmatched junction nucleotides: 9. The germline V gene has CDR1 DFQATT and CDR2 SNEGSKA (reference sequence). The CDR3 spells CSARDAGGPRYGELFF. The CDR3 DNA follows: TGCAGTGCTAGAGATGCGGGAGGGCCACGGTACGGGGAGCTGTTTTTT.

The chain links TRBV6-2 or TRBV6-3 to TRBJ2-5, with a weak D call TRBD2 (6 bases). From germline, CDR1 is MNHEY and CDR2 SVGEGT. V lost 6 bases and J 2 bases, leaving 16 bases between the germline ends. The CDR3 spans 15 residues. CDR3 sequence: CASRPDYLAQETQYF. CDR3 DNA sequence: TGTGCCAGCAGGCCCGACTATCTAGCGCAAGAGACCCAGTACTTC.

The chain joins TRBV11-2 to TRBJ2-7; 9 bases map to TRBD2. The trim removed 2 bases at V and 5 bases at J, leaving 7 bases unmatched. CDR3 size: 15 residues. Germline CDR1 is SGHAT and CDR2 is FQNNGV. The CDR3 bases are TGTGCCAGCAGCTTATCACGGACTAGCGCTCACGAGCAGTACTTC. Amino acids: CASSLSRTSAHEQYF.

The CDR3 DNA is TGCAGTGCTAGAGACCTAGCGGGCCGCTCCTACGAGCAGTACTTC. This encodes CSARDLAGRSYEQYF. V is TRBV20-1 and J is TRBJ2-7, with TRBD2 matching 8 bases. V shed 0 bases and J 0 bases; nucleotides not matched to a gene: 4. Germline V CDR1 and CDR2: DFQATT, SNEGSKA (reference sequence). CDR3 length equals 15 residues.

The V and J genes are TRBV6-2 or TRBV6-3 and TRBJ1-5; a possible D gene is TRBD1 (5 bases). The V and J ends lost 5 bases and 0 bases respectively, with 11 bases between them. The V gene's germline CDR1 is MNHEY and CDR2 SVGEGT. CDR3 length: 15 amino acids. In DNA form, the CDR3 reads TGTGCCAGCAGTACGGGGCTCTATAGCAATCAGCCCCAGCATTTT. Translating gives CASSTGLYSNQPQHF.

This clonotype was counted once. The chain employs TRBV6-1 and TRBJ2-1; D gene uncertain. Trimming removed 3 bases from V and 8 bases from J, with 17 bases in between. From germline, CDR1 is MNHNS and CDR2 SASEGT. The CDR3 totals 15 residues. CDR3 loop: CASSEVPYGRDEQFF. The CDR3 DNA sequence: TGTGCCAGCAGTGAGGTGCCTTACGGCCGGGATGAGCAGTTCTTC.

CDR3 in DNA: TGTGCCTGGAGTGCCTCGGACAGTTTCTACTACGAGCAGTACTTC. It codes for CAWSASDSFYYEQYF. V is TRBV30 and J is TRBJ2-7; D may be TRBD1 (6 bases). Germline CDR1 GTSNPN, CDR2 SVGIG (reference sequence). CDR3 size: 15 residues. Trimming took 1 base from V and 3 from J, leaving 16 bases between them.

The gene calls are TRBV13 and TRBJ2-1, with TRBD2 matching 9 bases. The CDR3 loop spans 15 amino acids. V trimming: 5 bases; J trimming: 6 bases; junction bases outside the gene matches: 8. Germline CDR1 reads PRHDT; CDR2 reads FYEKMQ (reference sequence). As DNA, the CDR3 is TGTGCCAGCAGCCGCCGGACTAGCGCTCGCAATGAGCAGTTCTTC. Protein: CASSRRTSARNEQFF.

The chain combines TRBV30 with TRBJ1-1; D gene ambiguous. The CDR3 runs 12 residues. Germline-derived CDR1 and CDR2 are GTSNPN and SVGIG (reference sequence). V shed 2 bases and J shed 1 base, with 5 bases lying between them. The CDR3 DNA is TGTGCCTGGAGTACTCGGAACACTGAAGCTTTCTTT. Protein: CAWSTRNTEAFF.

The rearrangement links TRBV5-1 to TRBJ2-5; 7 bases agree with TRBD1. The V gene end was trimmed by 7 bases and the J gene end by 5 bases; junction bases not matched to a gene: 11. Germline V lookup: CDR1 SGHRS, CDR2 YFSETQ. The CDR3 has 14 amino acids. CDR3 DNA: TGCGCCAGCGGCTACGCCGGGACAGCGGAGACCCAGTACTTC. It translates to CASGYAGTAETQYF.

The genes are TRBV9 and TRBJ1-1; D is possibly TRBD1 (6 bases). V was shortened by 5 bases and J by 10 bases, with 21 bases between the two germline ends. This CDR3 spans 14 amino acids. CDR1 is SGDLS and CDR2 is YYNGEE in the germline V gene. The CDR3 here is CASSTNGGFSGAFF. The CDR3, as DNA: TGTGCCAGCAGTACGAATGGGGGCTTTAGTGGAGCTTTCTTT.

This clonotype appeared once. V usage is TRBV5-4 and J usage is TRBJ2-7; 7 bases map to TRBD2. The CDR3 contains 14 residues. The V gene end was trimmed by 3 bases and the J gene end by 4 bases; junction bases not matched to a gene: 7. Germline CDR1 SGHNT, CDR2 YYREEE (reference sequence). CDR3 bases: TGTGCCAGCAGCTCCCGGGGGGAACCATACGAGCAGTACTTC. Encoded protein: CASSSRGEPYEQYF.

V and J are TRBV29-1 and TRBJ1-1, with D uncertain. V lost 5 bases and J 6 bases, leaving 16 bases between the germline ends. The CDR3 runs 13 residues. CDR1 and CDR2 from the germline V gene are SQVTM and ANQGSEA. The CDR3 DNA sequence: TGCAGCGTTTCCGCCAAACTGGTCCCTGAAGCTTTCTTT. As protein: CSVSAKLVPEAFF.

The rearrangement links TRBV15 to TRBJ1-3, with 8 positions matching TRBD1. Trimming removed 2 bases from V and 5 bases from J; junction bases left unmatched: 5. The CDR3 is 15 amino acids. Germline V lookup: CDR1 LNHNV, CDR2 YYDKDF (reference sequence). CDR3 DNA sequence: TGTGCCACCAGCAGACGTCGGGACAGGAGAAACACCATATATTTT. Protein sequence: CATSRRRDRRNTIYF. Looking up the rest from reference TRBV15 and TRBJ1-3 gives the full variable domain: DAMVIQNPRYQVTQFGKPVTLSCSQTLNHNVMYWYQQKSSQAPKLLFHYYDKDFNNEADTPDNFQSRRPNTSFCFLDIRSPGLGDTAMYLCATSRRRDRRNTIYFGEGSWLTVV.

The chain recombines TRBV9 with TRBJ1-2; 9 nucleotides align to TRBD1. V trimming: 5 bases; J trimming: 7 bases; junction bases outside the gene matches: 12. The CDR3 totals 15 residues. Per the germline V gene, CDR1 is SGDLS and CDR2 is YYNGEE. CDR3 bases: TGTGCCAGCAGTACAGGACAGGGGTTATGGCGTGGCTACACCTTC. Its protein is CASSTGQGLWRGYTF.

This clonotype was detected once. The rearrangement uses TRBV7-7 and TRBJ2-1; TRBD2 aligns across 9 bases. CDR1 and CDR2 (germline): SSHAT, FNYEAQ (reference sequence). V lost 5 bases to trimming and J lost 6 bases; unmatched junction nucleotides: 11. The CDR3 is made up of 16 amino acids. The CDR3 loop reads CASSAGRASGINEQFF. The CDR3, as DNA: TGTGCCAGCAGCGCCGGGCGGGCTAGCGGGATCAATGAGCAGTTCTTC.

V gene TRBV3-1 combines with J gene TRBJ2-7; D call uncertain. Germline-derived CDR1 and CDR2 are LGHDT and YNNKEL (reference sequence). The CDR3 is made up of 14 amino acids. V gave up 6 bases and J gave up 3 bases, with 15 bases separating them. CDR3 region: CASSRTDLLYEQYF. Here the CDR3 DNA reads TGTGCCAGCAGTCGTACAGATCTCCTCTACGAGCAGTACTTC.

CDR3 protein: CASSVSSGAQETQYF. CDR3 DNA sequence: TGTGCCAGCAGCGTAAGTAGCGGAGCCCAAGAGACCCAGTACTTC. The chain has TRBV9 and TRBJ2-5, with TRBD2 as a possible D gene (6 bases). Between the trimmed V and J ends, which lost 1 base and 1 base, there was a span of 11 bases. Germline V lookup: CDR1 SGDLS, CDR2 YYNGEE. This CDR3 contains 15 residues.

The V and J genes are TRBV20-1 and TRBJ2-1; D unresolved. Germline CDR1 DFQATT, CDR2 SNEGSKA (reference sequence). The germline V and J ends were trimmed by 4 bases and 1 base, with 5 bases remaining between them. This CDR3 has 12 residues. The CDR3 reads CSAIRSYNEQFF. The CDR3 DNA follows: TGCAGTGCTATTAGGTCCTACAATGAGCAGTTCTTC.

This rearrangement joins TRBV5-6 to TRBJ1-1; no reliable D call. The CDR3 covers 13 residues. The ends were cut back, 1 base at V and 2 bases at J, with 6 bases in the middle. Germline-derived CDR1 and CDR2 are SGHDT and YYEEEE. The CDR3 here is CASSLPENTEAFF. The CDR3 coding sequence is TGTGCCAGCAGCTTGCCGGAAAACACTGAAGCTTTCTTT.

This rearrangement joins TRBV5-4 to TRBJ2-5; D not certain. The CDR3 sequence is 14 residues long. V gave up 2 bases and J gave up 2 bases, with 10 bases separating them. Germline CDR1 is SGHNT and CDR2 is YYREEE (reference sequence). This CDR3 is CASSLPSTQETQYF. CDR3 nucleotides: TGTGCCAGCAGCTTACCCAGTACACAAGAGACCCAGTACTTC. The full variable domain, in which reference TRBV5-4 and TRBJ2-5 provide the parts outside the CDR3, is ETGVTQSPTHLIKTRGQQVTLRCSSQSGHNTVSWYQQALGQGPQFIFQYYREEENGRGNFPPRFSGLQFPNYSSELNVNALELDDSALYLCASSLPSTQETQYFGPGTRLLVL.

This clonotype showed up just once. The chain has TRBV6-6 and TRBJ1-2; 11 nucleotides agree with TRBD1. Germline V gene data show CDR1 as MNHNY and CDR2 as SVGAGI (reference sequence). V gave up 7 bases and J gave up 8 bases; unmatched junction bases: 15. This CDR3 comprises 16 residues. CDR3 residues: CASTDGTGGREWGYTF. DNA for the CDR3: TGTGCCAGCACTGACGGGACAGGGGGTAGAGAGTGGGGCTACACCTTC.

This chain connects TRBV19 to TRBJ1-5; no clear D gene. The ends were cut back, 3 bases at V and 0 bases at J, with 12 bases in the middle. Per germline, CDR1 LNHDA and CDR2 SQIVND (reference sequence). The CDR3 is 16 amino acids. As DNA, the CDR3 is TGTGCCAGTAGTATCCAGTCGGGCATTAGCAATCAGCCCCAGCATTTT. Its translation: CASSIQSGISNQPQHF.

The CDR3 DNA follows: TGTGCCAGCACCCAGGGGTCCTCTTATAACTATGGCTACACCTTC. This encodes CASTQGSSYNYGYTF. The chain employs TRBV3-1 and TRBJ1-2, with D maybe TRBD1 (6 bases). V lost 7 bases and J lost 1, with 16 bases in between. The CDR3 has 15 amino acids. Germline CDR1 is LGHDT and CDR2 is YNNKEL (reference sequence).

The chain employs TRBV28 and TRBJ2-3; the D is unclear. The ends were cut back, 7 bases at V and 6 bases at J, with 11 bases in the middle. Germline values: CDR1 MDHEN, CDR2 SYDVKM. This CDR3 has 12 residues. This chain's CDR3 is CASTDTADTQYF. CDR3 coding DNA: TGTGCCAGCACCGATACAGCGGATACGCAGTATTTT.